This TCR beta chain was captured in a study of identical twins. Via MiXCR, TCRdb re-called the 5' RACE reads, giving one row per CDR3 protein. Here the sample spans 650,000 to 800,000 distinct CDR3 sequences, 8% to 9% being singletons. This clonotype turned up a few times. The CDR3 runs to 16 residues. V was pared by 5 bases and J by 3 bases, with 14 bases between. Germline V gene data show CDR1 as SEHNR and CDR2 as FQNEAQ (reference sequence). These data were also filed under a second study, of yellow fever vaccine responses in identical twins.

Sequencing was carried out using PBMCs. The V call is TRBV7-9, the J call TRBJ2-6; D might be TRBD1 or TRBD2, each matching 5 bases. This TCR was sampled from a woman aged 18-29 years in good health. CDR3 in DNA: TGTGCCAGCAGCCCGTCTTCGGGGCTTGGGGCCAACGTCCTGACTTTC. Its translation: CASSPSSGLGANVLTF.